The 21 T cell receptor beta chains given below trace back to one sample, sequenced in a study of OX40 agonist ivuxolimab in advanced cancers. Method: immunoSEQ multiplex PCR; TCRdb's copy keeps in-frame clones and lacks some. The sample lists about 18,000 clones, around 70% occurring once. This specimen was CD4+ or CD8+ T cells sorted from blood, taken in a trial of the OX40 agonist ivuxolimab. These TCRs come from an adult with an advanced solid tumor such as melanoma, head and neck, liver or kidney cancer.

The chain carries TRBV6-6 and TRBJ2-7; 15 bases line up with TRBD2. V dropped 2 bases and J dropped 9; count of bases not matched to a gene: 5. Germline assignment: CDR1 MNHNY and CDR2 SVGAGI (reference sequence). The CDR3 length is 15 residues. The chain's CDR3 is CASSYGLAGGPGQYF. Written as DNA, the CDR3 is TGTGCCAGCAGTTACGGACTAGCGGGAGGGCCCGGGCAGTACTTC.

The table lists this clone with a few counts. This sequence joins TRBV28 and TRBJ1-1; D uncertain. The length of the CDR3 is 13 residues. Germline loops: CDR1 MDHEN, CDR2 SYDVKM. The V gene lost 3 bases and the J gene lost 5 bases, with 10 bases spanning the gap. The CDR3 DNA reads TGTGCCAGCAGTTTCACACCGAGAACTGAAGCTTTCTTT. Amino acid sequence: CASSFTPRTEAFF.

By its share, this clone is medium-sized. The CDR3 bases are TGTGCCAGCAGTTTGAGAGGACCGAACACTGAAGCTTTCTTT. Its translation: CASSLRGPNTEAFF. The gene calls are TRBV28 and TRBJ1-1, with no clear D. This CDR3 spans 14 amino acids. Germline V gene sequence: CDR1 MDHEN, CDR2 SYDVKM. Trimming removed 3 bases at V and 1 base at J, with 9 bases between.

The chain carries TRBV15 and TRBJ2-1; 10 bases match TRBD2. The trim removed 5 bases at V and 4 bases at J, leaving 5 bases unmatched. CDR1 is LNHNV, CDR2 YYDKDF, per germline (reference sequence). This CDR3 has 15 residues. The CDR3 reads CATSAGLADYNEQFF. CDR3 sequence (DNA): TGTGCCACCAGCGCTGGACTAGCGGATTACAATGAGCAGTTCTTC.

The rearrangement joins TRBV20-1 to TRBJ2-7; no firm D call. The germline gives CDR1 DFQATT, CDR2 SNEGSKA (reference sequence). The V end lost 1 base, the J end lost 1 base, and 2 bases lay between the germline ends. This CDR3 comprises 11 residues. CDR3 DNA sequence: TGCAGTGCTAGAGGTTCCTACGAGCAGTACTTC. It encodes CSARGSYEQYF.

In its sample, this clone is medium-sized. Other DNA sequences within the sample encode an identical CDR3. The gene calls are TRBV4-1 and TRBJ2-7; no clear D gene. Germline V gene data show CDR1 as MGHRA and CDR2 as YSYEKL. This CDR3 has 13 residues. V was cut by 0 bases and J by 5 bases, with 8 bases left in between. CDR3: CASSQEFLDEQYF. CDR3 nucleotides: TGCGCCAGCAGCCAAGAGTTCCTCGACGAGCAGTACTTC.

The gene calls are TRBV4-1 and TRBJ1-1; no clear D. From germline, CDR1 is MGHRA and CDR2 YSYEKL. The CDR3 runs to 15 residues. The V end was cut by 4 bases, the J end by 3 bases, with 15 bases between. The CDR3 DNA reads TGCGCCAGCAGCCCGGTTGGAACTACGGACACTGAAGCTTTCTTT. It specifies CASSPVGTTDTEAFF.

V is TRBV6-5 and J is TRBJ2-2; D gene unclear. Germline assignment: CDR1 MNHEY and CDR2 SVGAGI. The V and J ends lost 5 bases and 5 bases respectively, with 6 bases between them. The CDR3 loop spans 12 amino acids. The CDR3 protein is CASSDWTGELFF. The CDR3 region has the DNA TGTGCCAGCAGTGATTGGACCGGGGAGCTGTTTTTT.

The chain uses TRBV27 and TRBJ2-1; tentatively, D is TRBD1 (5 bases). Germline V gene lookup returns CDR1 MNHEY and CDR2 SMNVEV (reference sequence). This CDR3 is built from 15 residues. V lost 6 bases, J lost 0 bases, and 12 bases lay in between. The CDR3 reads CASSRVPSSYNEQFF. The CDR3 coding sequence is TGTGCCAGCAGCAGGGTTCCTAGCTCCTACAATGAGCAGTTCTTC.

This sequence joins TRBV4-2 and TRBJ1-1; 10 bases are a match to TRBD1. Germline V lookup: CDR1 LGHNA, CDR2 YNFKEQ. This CDR3 has 19 residues. J was trimmed by 2 bases and V by 5 bases; bases with no gene match: 17. The CDR3 nucleotides read TGTGCCAGCAGCTTGGACGGGACAGGGGACTATAACCTAAACACTGAAGCTTTCTTT. It translates to CASSLDGTGDYNLNTEAFF.

This chain connects TRBV6-1 to TRBJ2-7, with D hard to call. The germline gives CDR1 MNHNS, CDR2 SASEGT. CDR3 size: 11 residues. V was clipped by 6 bases and J by 4 bases, with 7 bases between them. CDR3 loop: CASRTTYEQYF. CDR3 nucleotides: TGTGCCAGCAGAACCACTTACGAGCAGTACTTC.

This clone was seen more than once but under ten times. V is TRBV27 and J is TRBJ2-7, with 11 bases that match TRBD2. The germline V gene has CDR1 MNHEY and CDR2 SMNVEV (reference sequence). CDR3 length: 14 amino acids. The CDR3 reads CAAAKTSGTHEQYF. CDR3 DNA: TGTGCAGCAGCCAAGACTAGCGGGACCCACGAGCAGTACTTC.

This rearrangement joins TRBV7-3 to TRBJ2-7; no reliable D call. CDR1 is SGHTA, CDR2 FQGTGA, per germline. The CDR3 loop spans 11 amino acids. V was pared by 5 bases and J by 2 bases, with 4 bases between. The CDR3 DNA is TGTGCCAGCAGCCCAACCTACGAGCAGTACTTC. It yields the protein CASSPTYEQYF.

The chain is built from TRBV14 and TRBJ1-4; 7 bases fit TRBD1. CDR1 is SGHDN, CDR2 FVKESK, per germline. CDR3 length: 15 amino acids. Trimming removed 4 bases from V and 7 bases from J; junction bases left unmatched: 9. The CDR3 reads CASSPARGAVEKLFF. CDR3 nucleotide sequence: TGTGCCAGCAGCCCCGCCAGGGGGGCGGTTGAAAAACTGTTTTTT. The variable domain in full, with the rest retrieved from reference TRBV14 and TRBJ1-4, is EAGVTQFPSHSVIEKGQTVTLRCDPISGHDNLYWYRRVMGKEIKFLLHFVKESKQDESGMPNNRFLAERTGGTYSTLKVQPAELEDSGVYFCASSPARGAVEKLFFGSGTQLSVL.

The chain joins TRBV6-5 to TRBJ2-1; no firm D call. V was pared by 0 bases and J by 6 bases, with 12 bases between. Germline lookup yields CDR1 MNHEY and CDR2 SVGAGI. The CDR3 has 15 amino acids. The DNA of the CDR3 is TGTGCCAGCAGTTACTCGAACTCTCTTAGCAATGAGCAGTTCTTC. The encoded protein is CASSYSNSLSNEQFF.

This clone is judged medium-sized. The V and J genes are TRBV9 and TRBJ1-1, with TRBD1 identical over 7 bases. Germline lookup yields CDR1 SGDLS and CDR2 YYNGEE. The J segment lost 4 bases and the V segment lost 4 bases, leaving 4 bases of the junction unmatched. The CDR3 length is 13 residues. The CDR3 DNA reads TGTGCCAGCAGCACACAGGGGCGCACTGAAGCTTTCTTT. It is translated as CASSTQGRTEAFF.

The rearrangement uses TRBV28 and TRBJ2-2; 8 bases agree with TRBD1. This CDR3 comprises 13 residues. Germline trimming cut 8 bases from V and 5 bases from J; bases unmatched to any gene: 4. The germline CDR1 and CDR2 sequences are MDHEN and SYDVKM. The CDR3 coding sequence is TGTGCCAGCGGCAGGGGGCAAACCGGGGAGCTGTTTTTT. Translating it yields CASGRGQTGELFF.

The V and J genes are TRBV27 and TRBJ1-2, with D possibly matching TRBD1 (6 bases). The CDR3 is 15 residues long. The V gene's germline CDR1 is MNHEY and CDR2 SMNVEV (reference sequence). V was cut by 5 bases and J by 2 bases, with 15 bases left in between. Here the CDR3 DNA reads TGTGCCAGCAGTCCCGCCCCAGGGGCCAACTATGGCTACACCTTC. Its protein is CASSPAPGANYGYTF.

This chain connects TRBV9 to TRBJ2-1, with TRBD1 identical over 7 bases. V was pared by 4 bases and J by 3 bases, with 4 bases of the junction left unmatched. Germline V gives CDR1 SGDLS, CDR2 YYNGEE. The CDR3 loop spans 14 amino acids. The CDR3 protein is CASSPTGVYNEQFF. CDR3 bases: TGTGCCAGCAGCCCCACAGGGGTCTACAATGAGCAGTTCTTC.

This chain joins TRBV19 and TRBJ1-5; 8 bases are shared with TRBD1. Germline CDR1 and CDR2: LNHDA and SQIVND (reference sequence). J was trimmed by 5 bases and V by 3 bases; bases with no gene match: 6. This CDR3 contains 15 residues. Here the CDR3 DNA reads TGTGCCAGTAGTATCCAGGGGGCGATCCATCAGCCCCAGCATTTT. Amino acids: CASSIQGAIHQPQHF. The full variable domain, completed using reference TRBV19 and TRBJ1-5, is DGGITQSPKYLFRKEGQNVTLSCEQNLNHDAMYWYRQDPGQGLRLIYYSQIVNDFQKGDIAEGYSVSREKKESFPLTVTSAQKNPTAFYLCASSIQGAIHQPQHFGDGTRLSIL.

V is TRBV27 and J is TRBJ2-1; 7 bases fit TRBD2. The CDR3 has 14 amino acids. Looked up from germline, CDR1 is MNHEY and CDR2 is SMNVEV (reference sequence). V was pared by 4 bases and J by 3 bases, with 3 bases of the junction left unmatched. In nucleotides, the CDR3 is TGTGCCAGCAGTTCCGGACTAGACTACAATGAGCAGTTCTTC. Its translation is CASSSGLDYNEQFF.